This T cell receptor (beta chain) was captured by sequencing in a study of blood T cell repertoires in COVID-19. Overall study context: Samples of COVID-19 (acute and convalescent) were obtained from the United States, Italy and Spain. The analysed material was cDNA or gDNA that came from T cells, B-cell-depleted T cells, or PBMCs.

Original methodology: The assay estimated nucleated cells by amplifying reference gene primers. Data came from immunoSEQ multiplex PCR; TCRdb stores just in-frame clones and leaves some out. V and J calls plus clone size are reproduced from that table; the DNA served to infer D and trimming. This table has 400,000 to 450,000 clones, around nine tenths appearing once. This CDR3 is 15 amino acids long. Germline V gives CDR1 MDHEN, CDR2 SYDVKM. Trimming cost V 3 bases and J 3 bases, with 15 bases left between them. The Seattle site enrolled patients during active infection and followed them longitudinally.

This receptor was identified in a woman aged 40 to 49 with COVID-19, enrolled during active disease. The rearrangement links TRBV28 to TRBJ2-7; maybe TRBD2 (5 bases). Sequenced: peripheral blood. CDR3 coding DNA: TGTGCCAGCAGTTTGGGTCCTAGCCACGGCTACGAGCAGTACTTC. It translates to CASSLGPSHGYEQYF.